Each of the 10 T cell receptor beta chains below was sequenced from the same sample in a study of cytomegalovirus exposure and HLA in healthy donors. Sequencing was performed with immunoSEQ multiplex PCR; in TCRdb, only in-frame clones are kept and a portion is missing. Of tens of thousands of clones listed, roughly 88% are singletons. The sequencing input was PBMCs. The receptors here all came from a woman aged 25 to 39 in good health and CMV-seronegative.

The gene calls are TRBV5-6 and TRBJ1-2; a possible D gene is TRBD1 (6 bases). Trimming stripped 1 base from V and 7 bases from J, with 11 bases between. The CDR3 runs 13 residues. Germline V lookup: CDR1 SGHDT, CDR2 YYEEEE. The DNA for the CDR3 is TGTGCCAGCAGCTTGACAGGGTGGAGTGGCTACACCTTC. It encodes CASSLTGWSGYTF.

This CDR3 is CASGLDRVHEQFF. In nucleotides, the CDR3 is TGTGCTAGTGGTTTGGACCGCGTCCATGAGCAGTTCTTC. The chain couples TRBV12-5 to TRBJ2-1, with D uncertain. With 1 base removed from V and 8 bases from J, the gap between germline ends came to 9 bases. CDR1 is LGHNT, CDR2 FRNRAP, per germline. CDR3 length: 13 amino acids.

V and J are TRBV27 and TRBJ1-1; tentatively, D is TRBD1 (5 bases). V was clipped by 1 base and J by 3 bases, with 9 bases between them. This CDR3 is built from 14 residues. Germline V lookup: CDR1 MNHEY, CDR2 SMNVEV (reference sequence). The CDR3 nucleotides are TGTGCCAGCAGTTTATTTAGGGGTGACACTGAAGCTTTCTTT. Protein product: CASSLFRGDTEAFF.

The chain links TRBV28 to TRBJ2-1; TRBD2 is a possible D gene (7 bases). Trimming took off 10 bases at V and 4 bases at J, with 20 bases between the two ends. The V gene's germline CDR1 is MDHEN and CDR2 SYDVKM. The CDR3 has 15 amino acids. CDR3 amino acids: CATSWGGGSYNEQFF. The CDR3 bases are TGTGCCACCTCCTGGGGGGGCGGGAGTTACAATGAGCAGTTCTTC.

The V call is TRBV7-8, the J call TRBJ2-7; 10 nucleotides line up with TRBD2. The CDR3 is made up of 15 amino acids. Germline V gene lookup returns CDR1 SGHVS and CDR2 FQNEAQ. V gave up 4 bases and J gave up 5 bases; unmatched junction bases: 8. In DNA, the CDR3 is TGTGCCAGCAGCTCGGGACTAGCGACGGGTAACGAGCAGTACTTC. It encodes CASSSGLATGNEQYF.

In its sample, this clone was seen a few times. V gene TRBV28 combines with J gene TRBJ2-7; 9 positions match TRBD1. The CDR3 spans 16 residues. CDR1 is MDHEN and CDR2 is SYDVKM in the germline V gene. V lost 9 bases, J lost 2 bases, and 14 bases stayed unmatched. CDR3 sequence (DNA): TGTGCCAGTGGAGAGGGAACAGGGGGCAGGGCCTACGAGCAGTACTTC. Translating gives CASGEGTGGRAYEQYF.

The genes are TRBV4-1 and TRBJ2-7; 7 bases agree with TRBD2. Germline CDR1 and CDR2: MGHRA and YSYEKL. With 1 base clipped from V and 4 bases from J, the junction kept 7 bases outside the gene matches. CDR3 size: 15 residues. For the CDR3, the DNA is TGCGCCAGCAGCCAAGTGGCGGGAGCGGGGTACGAGCAGTACTTC. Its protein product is CASSQVAGAGYEQYF.

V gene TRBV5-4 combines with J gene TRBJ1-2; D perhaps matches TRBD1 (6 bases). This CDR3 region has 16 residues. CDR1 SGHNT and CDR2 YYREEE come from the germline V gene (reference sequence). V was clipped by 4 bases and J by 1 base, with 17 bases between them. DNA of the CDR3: TGTGCCAGCAGCAGGGGAGGGGGGGCCGTTAACTATGGCTACACCTTC. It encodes CASSRGGGAVNYGYTF.

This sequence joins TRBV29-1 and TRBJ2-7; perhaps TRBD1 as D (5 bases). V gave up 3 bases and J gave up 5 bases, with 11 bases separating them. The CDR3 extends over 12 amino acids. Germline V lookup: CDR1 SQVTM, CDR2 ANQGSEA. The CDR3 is CSVDKGPHEQYF. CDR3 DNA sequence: TGCAGCGTTGATAAGGGGCCCCACGAGCAGTACTTC.

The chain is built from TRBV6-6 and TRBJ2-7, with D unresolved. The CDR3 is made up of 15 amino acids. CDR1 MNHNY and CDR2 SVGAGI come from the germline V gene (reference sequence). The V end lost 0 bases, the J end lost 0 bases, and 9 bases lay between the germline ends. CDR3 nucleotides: TGTGCCAGCAGTTACTCGCACTTAAGCTCCTACGAGCAGTACTTC. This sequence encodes CASSYSHLSSYEQYF.